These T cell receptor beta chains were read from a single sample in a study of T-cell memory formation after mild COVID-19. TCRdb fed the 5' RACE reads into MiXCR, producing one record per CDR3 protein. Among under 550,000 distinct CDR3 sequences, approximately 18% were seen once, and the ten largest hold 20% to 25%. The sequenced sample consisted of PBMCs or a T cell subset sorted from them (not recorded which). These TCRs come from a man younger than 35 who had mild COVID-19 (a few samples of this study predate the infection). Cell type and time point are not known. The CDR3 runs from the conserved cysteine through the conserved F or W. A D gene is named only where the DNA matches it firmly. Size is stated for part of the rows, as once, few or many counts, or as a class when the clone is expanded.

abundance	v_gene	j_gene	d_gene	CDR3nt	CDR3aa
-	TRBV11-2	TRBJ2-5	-	TGTGCCAGCAGCGCCCGGTCGTGGGAGACCCAGTACTTC	CASSARSWETQYF
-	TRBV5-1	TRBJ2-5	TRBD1	TGCGCCAGCAGCTTGGGGACAGGGTACGAGACCCAGTACTTC	CASSLGTGYETQYF
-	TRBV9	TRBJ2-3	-	TGTGCCAGCAGCGTAGACTGGAACACAGATACGCAGTATTTT	CASSVDWNTDTQYF
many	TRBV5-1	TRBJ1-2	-	TGCGCCAGCAGCCCGGCGGGCCTCAACTATGGCTACACCTTC	CASSPAGLNYGYTF
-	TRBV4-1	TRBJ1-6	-	TGCGCCAGCAGCCCCCATGTCCCGGGGGGGAACTATAATTCACCCCTCCACTTT	CASSPHVPGGNYNSPLHF
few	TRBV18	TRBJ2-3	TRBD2	TGTGCCAGCTCACCATTTGACGGGGGGGCTTCAGGAGATACGCAGTATTTT	CASSPFDGGASGDTQYF
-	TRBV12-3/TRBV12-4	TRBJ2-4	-	TGTGCCAGCAGTGAACAGGGATCGGCCAAAAACATTAAGTACTTC	CASSEQGSAKNIKYF
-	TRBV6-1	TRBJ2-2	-	TGTGCCAGCAGTTTAGACGGGACCGGGGAGCTGTTTTTT	CASSLDGTGELFF
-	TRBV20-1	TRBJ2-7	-	TGCAGTGCTAGGACGGACGCTGGGCAGTACTTC	CSARTDAGQYF
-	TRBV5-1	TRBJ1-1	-	TGCGCCAGCAGCTTGGGAAAAGGGGAGGCTGCTTTCTTT	CASSLGKGEAAFF
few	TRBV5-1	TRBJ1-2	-	TGCGCCAGCAGATCAGGAACGGGCGGCAAGGTCGATGGCTACACCTTC	CASRSGTGGKVDGYTF
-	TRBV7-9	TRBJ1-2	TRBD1	TGTGCCAGCAGCTTCGCGGACAGGGGAGACTATGGCTACACCTTC	CASSFADRGDYGYTF
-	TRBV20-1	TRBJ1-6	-	TGCAGTGCTAGAGCCACGGACGGCTATAATTCACCCCTCCACTTT	CSARATDGYNSPLHF
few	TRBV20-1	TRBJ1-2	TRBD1	TGCAGTGCTCACCACCCGGGACAGGGACTTTACTATGGCTACACCTTC	CSAHHPGQGLYYGYTF
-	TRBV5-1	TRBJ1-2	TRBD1	TGCGCCAGCAGCTATCAACAGGGGGCGGACTATGGCTACACCTTC	CASSYQQGADYGYTF
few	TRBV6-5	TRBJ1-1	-	TGTGCCAGCAGTTACCGGGGGGCAGCCACTGAAGCTTTCTTT	CASSYRGAATEAFF
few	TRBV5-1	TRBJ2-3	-	TGCGCCAGCGCCGGGGCGGGGGCCATCACAGATACGCAGTATTTT	CASAGAGAITDTQYF
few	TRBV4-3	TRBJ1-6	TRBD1	TGCGCCAGCAGCCAAAACCCGACAGGGTTACATTCACCCCTCCACTTT	CASSQNPTGLHSPLHF
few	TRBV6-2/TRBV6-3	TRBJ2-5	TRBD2	TGTGCCAGCAGTGCCCGCCTAGCGGTGGAAGAGACCCAGTACTTC	CASSARLAVEETQYF
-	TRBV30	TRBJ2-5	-	TGTGCCTGGAGTCAAGAGACCCAGTACTTC	CAWSQETQYF
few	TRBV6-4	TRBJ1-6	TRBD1	TGTGCCAGCAGTGACGGGACAGGGGGTTCACCCCTCCACTTT	CASSDGTGGSPLHF
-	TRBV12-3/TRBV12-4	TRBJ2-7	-	TGTGCCAGCAGTTTAGTTTTCCCAGCCCTGGAGCAGTACTTC	CASSLVFPALEQYF
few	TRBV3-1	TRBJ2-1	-	TGTGCCAGCAGCCAAGTGACCGGGCCCCTAAGCTCCTACAATGAGCAGTTCTTC	CASSQVTGPLSSYNEQFF
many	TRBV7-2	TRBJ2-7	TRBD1	TGTGCCAGCAGCTTAACAGGGGGCCACGAGCAGTACTTC	CASSLTGGHEQYF
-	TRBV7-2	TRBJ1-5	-	TGTGCCAGCAGCGAACAGGGTAGTGGTCAGCCCCAGCATTTT	CASSEQGSGQPQHF
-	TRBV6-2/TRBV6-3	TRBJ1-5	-	TGTGCCAGCAACCTCAGGATGGACGCCAATCAGCCCCAGCATTTT	CASNLRMDANQPQHF